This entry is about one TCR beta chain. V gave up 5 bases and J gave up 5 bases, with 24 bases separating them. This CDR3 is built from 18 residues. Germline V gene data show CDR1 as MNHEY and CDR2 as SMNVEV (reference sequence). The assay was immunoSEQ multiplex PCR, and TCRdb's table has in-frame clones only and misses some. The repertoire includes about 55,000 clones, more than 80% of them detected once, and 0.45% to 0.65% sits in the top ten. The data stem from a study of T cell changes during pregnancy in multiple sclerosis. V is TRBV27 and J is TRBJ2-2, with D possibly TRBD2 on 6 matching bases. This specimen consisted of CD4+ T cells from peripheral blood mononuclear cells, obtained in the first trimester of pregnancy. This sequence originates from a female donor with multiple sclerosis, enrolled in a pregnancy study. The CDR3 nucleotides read TGTGCCAGCAGTCCGCCTACCCTAGCGAGAGGCGGGACCGGGGAGCTGTTTTTT. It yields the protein CASSPPTLARGGTGELFF.